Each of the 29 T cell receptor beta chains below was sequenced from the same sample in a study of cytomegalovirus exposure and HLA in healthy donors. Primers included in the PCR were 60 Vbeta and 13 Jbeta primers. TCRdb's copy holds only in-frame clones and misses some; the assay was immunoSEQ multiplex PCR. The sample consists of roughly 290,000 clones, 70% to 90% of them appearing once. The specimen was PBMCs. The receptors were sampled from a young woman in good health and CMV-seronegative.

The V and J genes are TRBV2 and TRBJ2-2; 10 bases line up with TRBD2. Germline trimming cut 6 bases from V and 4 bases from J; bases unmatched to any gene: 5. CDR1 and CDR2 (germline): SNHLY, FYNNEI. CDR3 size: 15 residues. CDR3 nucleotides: TGTGCCAGCAGGGTAGCGGGGGGCCCCACCGGGGAGCTGTTTTTT. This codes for CASRVAGGPTGELFF.

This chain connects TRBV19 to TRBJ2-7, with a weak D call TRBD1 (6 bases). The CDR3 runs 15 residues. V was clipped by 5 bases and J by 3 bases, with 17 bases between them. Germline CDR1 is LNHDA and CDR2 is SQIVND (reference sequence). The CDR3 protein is CASSPYQGKDYEQYF. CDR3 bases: TGTGCCAGTAGTCCTTATCAGGGGAAGGACTACGAGCAGTACTTC.

DNA for the CDR3: TGTGCCAGCAGTGAAAGGTTCGCGGATCCCAAACTGTTTTTT. Translation gives CASSERFADPKLFF. The chain uses TRBV2 and TRBJ1-4; D uncertain. Germline V gene sequence: CDR1 SNHLY, CDR2 FYNNEI. CDR3 length equals 14 residues. Trimming took 2 bases from V and 11 from J, leaving 15 bases between them.

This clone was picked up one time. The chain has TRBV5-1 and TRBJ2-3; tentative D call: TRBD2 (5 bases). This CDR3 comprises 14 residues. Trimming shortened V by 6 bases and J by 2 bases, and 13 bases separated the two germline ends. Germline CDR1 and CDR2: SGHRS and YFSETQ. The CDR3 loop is CASNLVGVTDTQYF. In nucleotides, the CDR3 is TGCGCCAGCAACCTAGTCGGGGTCACAGATACGCAGTATTTT.

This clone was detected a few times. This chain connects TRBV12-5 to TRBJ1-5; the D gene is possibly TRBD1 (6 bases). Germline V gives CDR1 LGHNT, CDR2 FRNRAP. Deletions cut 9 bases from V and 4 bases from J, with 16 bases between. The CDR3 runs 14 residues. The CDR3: CASRGGIENQPQHF. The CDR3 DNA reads TGTGCTAGCAGGGGTGGGATCGAGAATCAGCCCCAGCATTTT.

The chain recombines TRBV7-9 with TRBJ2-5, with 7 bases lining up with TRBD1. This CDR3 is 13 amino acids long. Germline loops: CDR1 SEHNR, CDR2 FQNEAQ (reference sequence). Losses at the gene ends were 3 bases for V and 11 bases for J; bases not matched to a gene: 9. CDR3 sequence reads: CASSFTGDLLQYF. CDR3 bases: TGTGCCAGCAGCTTTACAGGGGACCTGCTGCAGTACTTC.

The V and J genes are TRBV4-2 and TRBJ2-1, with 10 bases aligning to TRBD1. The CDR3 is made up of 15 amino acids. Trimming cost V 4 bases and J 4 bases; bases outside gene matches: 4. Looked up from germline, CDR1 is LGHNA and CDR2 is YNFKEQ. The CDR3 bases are TGTGCCAGCAGCCTTCGACAGGGGGCGTACAATGAGCAGTTCTTC. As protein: CASSLRQGAYNEQFF.

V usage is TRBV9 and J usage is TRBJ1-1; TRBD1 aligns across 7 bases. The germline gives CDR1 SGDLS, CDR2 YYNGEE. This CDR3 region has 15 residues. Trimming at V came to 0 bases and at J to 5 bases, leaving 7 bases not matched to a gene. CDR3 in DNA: TGTGCCAGCAGCGTAGGGAGGACAGGCTTAACTGAAGCTTTCTTT. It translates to CASSVGRTGLTEAFF.

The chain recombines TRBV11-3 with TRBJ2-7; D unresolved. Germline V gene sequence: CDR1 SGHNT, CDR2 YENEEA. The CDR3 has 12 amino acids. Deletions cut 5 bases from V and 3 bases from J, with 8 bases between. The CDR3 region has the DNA TGTGCCAGCAGCCCTCGACACTACGAGCAGTACTTC. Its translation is CASSPRHYEQYF.

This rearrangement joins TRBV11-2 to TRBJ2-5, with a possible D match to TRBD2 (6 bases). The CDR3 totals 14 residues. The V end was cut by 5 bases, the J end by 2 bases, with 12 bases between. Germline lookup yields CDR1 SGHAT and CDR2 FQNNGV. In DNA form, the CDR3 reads TGTGCCAGCAGCCGCTCGGGACTTCAAGAGACCCAGTACTTC. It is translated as CASSRSGLQETQYF.

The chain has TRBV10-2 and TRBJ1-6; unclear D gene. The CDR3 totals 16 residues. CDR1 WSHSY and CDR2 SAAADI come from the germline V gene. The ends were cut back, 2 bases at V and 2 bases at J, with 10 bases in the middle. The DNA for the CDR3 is TGCGCCAGCAGTGAGACCGGGGAGACCTATAATTCACCCCTCCACTTT. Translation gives CASSETGETYNSPLHF.

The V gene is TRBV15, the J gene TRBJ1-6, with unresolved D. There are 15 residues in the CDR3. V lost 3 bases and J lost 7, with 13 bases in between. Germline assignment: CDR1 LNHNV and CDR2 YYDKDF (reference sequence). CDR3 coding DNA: TGTGCCACCAGCAGGGTCGGCAGCGAAAATTCACCCCTCCACTTT. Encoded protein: CATSRVGSENSPLHF.

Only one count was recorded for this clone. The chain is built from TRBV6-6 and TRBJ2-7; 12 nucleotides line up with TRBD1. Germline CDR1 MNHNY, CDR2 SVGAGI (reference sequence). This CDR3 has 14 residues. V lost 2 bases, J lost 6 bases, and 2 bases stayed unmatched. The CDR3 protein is CASSYGDRGREQYF. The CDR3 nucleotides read TGTGCCAGCAGTTACGGGGACAGGGGGCGCGAGCAGTACTTC.

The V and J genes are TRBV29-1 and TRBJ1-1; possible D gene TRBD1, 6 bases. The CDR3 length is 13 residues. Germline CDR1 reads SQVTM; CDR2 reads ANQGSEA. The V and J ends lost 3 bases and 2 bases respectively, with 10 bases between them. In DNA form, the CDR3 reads TGCAGCGTTGATACAGGGACCAACACTGAAGCTTTCTTT. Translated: CSVDTGTNTEAFF.

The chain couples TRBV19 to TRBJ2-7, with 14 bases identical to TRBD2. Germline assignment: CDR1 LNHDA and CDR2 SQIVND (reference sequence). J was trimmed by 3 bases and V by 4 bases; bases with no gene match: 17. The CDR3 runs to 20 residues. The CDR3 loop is CASSTAHLFGTSGGIYEQYF. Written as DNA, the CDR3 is TGTGCCAGTAGTACCGCCCACTTATTCGGGACTAGCGGGGGAATCTACGAGCAGTACTTC. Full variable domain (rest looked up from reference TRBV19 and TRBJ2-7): DGGITQSPKYLFRKEGQNVTLSCEQNLNHDAMYWYRQDPGQGLRLIYYSQIVNDFQKGDIAEGYSVSREKKESFPLTVTSAQKNPTAFYLCASSTAHLFGTSGGIYEQYFGPGTRLTVT.

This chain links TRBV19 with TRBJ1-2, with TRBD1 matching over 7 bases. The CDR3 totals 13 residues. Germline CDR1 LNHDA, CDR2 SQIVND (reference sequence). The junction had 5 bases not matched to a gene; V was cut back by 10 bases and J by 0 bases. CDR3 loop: CATRTGPNYGYTF. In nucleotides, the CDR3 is TGTGCCACCAGGACAGGACCTAACTATGGCTACACCTTC. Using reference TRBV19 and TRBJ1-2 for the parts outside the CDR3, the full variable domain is DGGITQSPKYLFRKEGQNVTLSCEQNLNHDAMYWYRQDPGQGLRLIYYSQIVNDFQKGDIAEGYSVSREKKESFPLTVTSAQKNPTAFYLCATRTGPNYGYTFGSGTRLTVV.

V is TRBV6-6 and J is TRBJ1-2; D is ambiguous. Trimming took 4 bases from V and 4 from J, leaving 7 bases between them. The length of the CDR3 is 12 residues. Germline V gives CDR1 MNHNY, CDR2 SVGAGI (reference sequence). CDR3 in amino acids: CASSSDIYGYTF. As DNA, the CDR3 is TGTGCCAGCAGTTCCGACATCTATGGCTACACCTTC.

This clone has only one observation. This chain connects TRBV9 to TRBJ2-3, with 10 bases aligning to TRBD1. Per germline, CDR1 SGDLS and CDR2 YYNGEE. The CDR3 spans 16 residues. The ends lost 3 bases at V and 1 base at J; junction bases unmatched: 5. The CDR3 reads CASSEDRGVGTDTQYF. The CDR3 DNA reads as TGTGCCAGCAGCGAGGACAGGGGGGTGGGCACAGATACGCAGTATTTT.

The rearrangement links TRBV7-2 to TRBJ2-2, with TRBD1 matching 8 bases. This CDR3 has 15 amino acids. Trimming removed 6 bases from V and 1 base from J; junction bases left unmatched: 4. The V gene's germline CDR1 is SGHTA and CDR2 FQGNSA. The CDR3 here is CASRRTGGNTGELFF. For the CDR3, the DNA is TGTGCCAGCAGGCGCACAGGGGGGAACACCGGGGAGCTGTTTTTT.

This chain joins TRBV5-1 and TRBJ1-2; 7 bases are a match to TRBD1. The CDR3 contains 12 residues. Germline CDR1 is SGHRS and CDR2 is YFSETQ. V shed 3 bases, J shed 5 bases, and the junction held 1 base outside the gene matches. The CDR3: CASSWTGYGYTF. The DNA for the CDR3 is TGCGCCAGCAGCTGGACAGGTTATGGCTACACCTTC.

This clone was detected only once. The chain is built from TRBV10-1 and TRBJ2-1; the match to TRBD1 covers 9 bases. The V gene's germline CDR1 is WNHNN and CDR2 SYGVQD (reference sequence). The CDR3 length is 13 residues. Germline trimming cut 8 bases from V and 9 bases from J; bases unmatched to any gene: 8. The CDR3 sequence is CASGRTGDGEQFF. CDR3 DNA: TGCGCCAGCGGACGGACAGGGGACGGTGAGCAGTTCTTC.

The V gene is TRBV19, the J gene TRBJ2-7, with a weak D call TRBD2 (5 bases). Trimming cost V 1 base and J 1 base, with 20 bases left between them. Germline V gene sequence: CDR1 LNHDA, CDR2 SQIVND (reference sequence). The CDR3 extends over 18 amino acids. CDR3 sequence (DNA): TGTGCCAGTAGTATAGGCATTGGGGTTGAGGGCTTTTCCTACGAGCAGTACTTC. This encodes CASSIGIGVEGFSYEQYF.

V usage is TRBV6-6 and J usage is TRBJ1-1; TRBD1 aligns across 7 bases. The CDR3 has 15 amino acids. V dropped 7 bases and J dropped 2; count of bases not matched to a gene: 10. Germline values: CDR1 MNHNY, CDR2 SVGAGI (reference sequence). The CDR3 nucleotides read TGTGCCAGCATCCAGTCGACAGGGCGAAACACTGAAGCTTTCTTT. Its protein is CASIQSTGRNTEAFF.

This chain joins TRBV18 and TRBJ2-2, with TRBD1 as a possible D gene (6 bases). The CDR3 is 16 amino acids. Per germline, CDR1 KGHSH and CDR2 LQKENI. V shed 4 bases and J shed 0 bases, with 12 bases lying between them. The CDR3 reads CASSLTGTPNTGELFF. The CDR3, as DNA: TGTGCCAGCTCACTGACCGGGACACCGAACACCGGGGAGCTGTTTTTT.

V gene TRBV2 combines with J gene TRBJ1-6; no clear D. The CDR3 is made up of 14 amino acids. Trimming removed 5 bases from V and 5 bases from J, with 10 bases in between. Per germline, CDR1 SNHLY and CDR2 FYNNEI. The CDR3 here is CASSRIQNNSPLHF. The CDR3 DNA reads TGTGCCAGCAGTAGGATACAGAATAATTCACCCCTCCACTTT.

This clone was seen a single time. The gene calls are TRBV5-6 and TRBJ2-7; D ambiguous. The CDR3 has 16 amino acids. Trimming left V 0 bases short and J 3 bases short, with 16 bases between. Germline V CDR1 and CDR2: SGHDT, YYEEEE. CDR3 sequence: CASSLGQLSSNYEQYF. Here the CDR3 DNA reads TGTGCCAGCAGCTTGGGGCAGTTAAGTTCGAACTACGAGCAGTACTTC. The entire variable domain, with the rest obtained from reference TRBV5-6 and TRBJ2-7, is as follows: DAGVTQSPTHLIKTRGQQVTLRCSPKSGHDTVSWYQQALGQGPQFIFQYYEEEERQRGNFPDRFSGHQFPNYSSELNVNALLLGDSALYLCASSLGQLSSNYEQYFGPGTRLTVT.

CDR3 amino acids: CASSPRGGYEQYF. The CDR3 DNA sequence: TGTGCCAGCAGTCCCCGGGGGGGCTACGAGCAGTACTTC. The rearrangement joins TRBV2 to TRBJ2-7, with 8 positions matching TRBD2. This CDR3 has 13 amino acids. Germline V gene lookup returns CDR1 SNHLY and CDR2 FYNNEI. Trimming cost V 5 bases and J 3 bases; bases outside gene matches: 3.

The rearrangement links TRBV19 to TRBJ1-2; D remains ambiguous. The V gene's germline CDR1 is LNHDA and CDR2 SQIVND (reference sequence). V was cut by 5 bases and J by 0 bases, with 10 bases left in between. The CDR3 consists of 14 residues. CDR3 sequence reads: CASSAQFPNYGYTF. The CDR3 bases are TGTGCCAGTAGTGCCCAGTTTCCTAACTATGGCTACACCTTC.

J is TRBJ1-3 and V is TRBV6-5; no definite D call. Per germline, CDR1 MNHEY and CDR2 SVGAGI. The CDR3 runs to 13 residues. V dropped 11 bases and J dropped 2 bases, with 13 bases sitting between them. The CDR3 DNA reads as TGTGCCGCGCGTGGTTACGCTGGAAACACCATATATTTT. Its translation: CAARGYAGNTIYF.